Each of the 24 T cell receptor beta chains below was sequenced from the same sample in a study of human T cells and chemical hapten exposure. TCRdb recomputed calls from the RACE reads with MiXCR, one row per CDR3 protein. The sample comprises about 350,000 distinct CDR3 sequences, about 5% of which are singletons, and under 9.5% rests with the top ten. Time point defined: pre-sensitization, week 0. Treatment specified: therapeutic diphenylcyclopropenone sensitization with weekly scalp DPC. The specimen was whole blood, collected in connection with sensitization to the hapten diphenylcyclopropenone (DPC). These receptor sequences come from a woman between 18 and 30 years old with alopecia areata. Some clones in this sample may be carry-over from other donors' samples.

The CDR3 protein is CASRSLRGGQPQHF. CDR3 nucleotide sequence: TGTGCCAGCAGGTCCCTCCGGGGAGGTCAGCCCCAGCATTTT. The V call is TRBV6-7, the J call TRBJ1-5; D gene uncertain. TRBV6-7 is noted as an ORF with a role that remains uncertain. The V end was cut by 6 bases, the J end by 6 bases, with 15 bases between. This CDR3 has 14 residues.

This sequence joins TRBV6-5 and TRBJ1-6, with D hard to call. The ends were cut back, 5 bases at V and 11 bases at J, with 10 bases in the middle. Germline CDR1 reads MNHEY; CDR2 reads SVGAGI. This CDR3 has 12 amino acids. The CDR3 loop is CASSPGPPPLHF. The CDR3, as DNA: TGTGCCAGCAGTCCGGGTCCTCCACCCCTCCACTTT.

J is TRBJ2-3 and V is TRBV4-2, with 11 bases fitting TRBD2. The CDR3 covers 16 residues. The V segment lost 1 base and the J segment 6 bases; nucleotides outside the gene matches: 6. Germline assignment: CDR1 LGHNA and CDR2 YNFKEQ. In nucleotides, the CDR3 is TGTGCCAGCAGCCAAGTTAGCGGGGGGGCCTCCGATACGCAGTATTTT. Protein: CASSQVSGGASDTQYF.

V is TRBV28 and J is TRBJ1-4, with 8 bases matching TRBD1. Losses at the gene ends were 9 bases for V and 4 bases for J; bases not matched to a gene: 4. CDR1 MDHEN and CDR2 SYDVKM come from the germline V gene. The CDR3 spans 13 residues. Here the CDR3 DNA reads TGTGCCAGTCGGGGACAGGTTAATGAAAAACTGTTTTTT. Protein product: CASRGQVNEKLFF.

This clonotype was detected many times. The gene calls are TRBV29-1 and TRBJ1-1; no firm D call. The CDR3 is made up of 12 amino acids. V dropped 7 bases and J dropped 5 bases, with 14 bases sitting between them. Germline V gives CDR1 SQVTM, CDR2 ANQGSEA. In nucleotides, the CDR3 is TGCAGCGCTCGACGGTCAGGTACTGAAGCTTTCTTT. Protein: CSARRSGTEAFF.

J is TRBJ2-3 and V is TRBV7-9, with TRBD2 identical over 13 bases. The ends lost 9 bases at V and 1 base at J; junction bases unmatched: 7. This CDR3 spans 16 amino acids. Per germline, CDR1 SEHNR and CDR2 FQNEAQ (reference sequence). The CDR3 DNA sequence: TGTGCCAGTACTCCTACTAGCGGGGGGGGCACAGATACGCAGTATTTT. Encoded protein: CASTPTSGGGTDTQYF.

This chain uses TRBV20-1 with TRBJ2-4; D is possibly TRBD2 (6 bases). The V gene lost 3 bases and the J gene lost 7 bases, with 13 bases spanning the gap. This CDR3 comprises 13 residues. Germline V gene data show CDR1 as DFQATT and CDR2 as SNEGSKA (reference sequence). CDR3 amino acids: CSARAGLTNIQYF. The CDR3 nucleotides are TGCAGTGCTAGGGCCGGACTAACCAACATTCAGTACTTC.

Many counts were recorded for this clonotype. The gene calls are TRBV7-9 and TRBJ2-7; D call uncertain. The V end lost 5 bases, the J end lost 3 bases, and 20 bases lay between the germline ends. CDR1 and CDR2 from the germline V gene are SEHNR and FQNEAQ (reference sequence). This CDR3 is 16 amino acids long. The CDR3 DNA sequence: TGTGCCAGCAGCCCGACGCTTGCGGAGAGCTTCTACGAGCAGTACTTC. It yields the protein CASSPTLAESFYEQYF.

In its sample, this clonotype was seen many times. The chain joins TRBV2 to TRBJ1-2; D may be TRBD1 (5 bases). Trimming pared 4 bases from V and 4 bases from J, leaving 7 bases between. CDR1 and CDR2 from the germline V gene are SNHLY and FYNNEI. This CDR3 contains 12 residues. CDR3 residues: CASSGQTYGYTF. CDR3 nucleotides: TGTGCCAGCAGTGGACAGACCTATGGCTACACCTTC.

This clonotype has at least ten counts. The chain uses TRBV7-8 and TRBJ2-2; TRBD1 matches 8 bases. Germline assignment: CDR1 SGHVS and CDR2 FQNEAQ. The CDR3 loop spans 15 amino acids. With V trimmed by 3 bases and J by 7 bases, 7 bases remained unmatched. The CDR3 loop reads CASSLVGQGVGELFF. The CDR3 DNA reads as TGTGCCAGCAGCTTGGTTGGACAGGGCGTCGGGGAGCTGTTTTTT. Based on the CDR3 plus reference TRBV7-8 and TRBJ2-2, the full variable domain is GAGVSQSPRYKVAKRGQDVALRCDPISGHVSLFWYQQALGQGPEFLTYFQNEAQLDKSGLPSDRFFAERPEGSVSTLKIQRTQQEDSAVYLCASSLVGQGVGELFFGEGSRLTVL.

This clonotype appeared many times. The chain is built from TRBV27 and TRBJ2-7; tentative D call: TRBD1 (5 bases). Germline V lookup: CDR1 MNHEY, CDR2 SMNVEV (reference sequence). V was cut by 0 bases and J by 2 bases, with 11 bases left in between. This CDR3 is built from 15 residues. For the CDR3, the DNA is TGTGCCAGCAGTTTATCCCAGGGCGCAACCTACGAGCAGTACTTC. Its protein is CASSLSQGATYEQYF.

This clonotype showed up many times. The V and J genes are TRBV11-2 and TRBJ1-6, with D maybe TRBD1 (6 bases). Per germline, CDR1 SGHAT and CDR2 FQNNGV. The CDR3 length is 15 residues. The V gene lost 4 bases and the J gene lost 5 bases, with 12 bases spanning the gap. The CDR3 nucleotides are TGTGCCAGCAGCTCCTGGACAGAAGATAATTCACCCCTCCACTTT. Protein product: CASSSWTEDNSPLHF. The full variable domain, with the rest looked up from reference TRBV11-2 and TRBJ1-6, is EAGVAQSPRYKIIEKRQSVAFWCNPISGHATLYWYQQILGQGPKLLIQFQNNGVVDDSQLPKDRFSAERLKGVDSTLKIQPAKLEDSAVYLCASSSWTEDNSPLHFGNGTRLTVT.

CDR3 in amino acids: CASSRTANQETQYF. The CDR3 region has the DNA TGCGCCAGCAGCCGGACAGCTAACCAAGAGACCCAGTACTTC. This chain links TRBV5-1 with TRBJ2-5; the D gene is possibly TRBD1 (6 bases). Germline values: CDR1 SGHRS, CDR2 YFSETQ. Trimming left V 4 bases short and J 0 bases short, with 10 bases between. This CDR3 is built from 14 residues.

This clonotype was counted only a few times. This chain links TRBV7-3 with TRBJ1-1; D remains ambiguous. The CDR3 spans 14 residues. Germline loops: CDR1 SGHTA, CDR2 FQGTGA. V shed 1 base and J shed 0 bases, with 6 bases lying between them. The CDR3 coding sequence is TGTGCCAGCAGCTTAATGGATATGAACACTGAAGCTTTCTTT. Its translation is CASSLMDMNTEAFF.

This clonotype was counted between two and nine times. The chain links TRBV10-3 to TRBJ2-1, with no clear D. The CDR3 consists of 16 residues. The V end was cut by 2 bases, the J end by 10 bases, with 21 bases between. The V gene's germline CDR1 is ENHRY and CDR2 SYGVKD. The chain's CDR3 is CAISESPVAVNLEQFF. In DNA form, the CDR3 reads TGTGCCATCAGTGAGAGCCCGGTCGCAGTTAACCTCGAGCAGTTCTTC.

At least ten counts were recorded for this clonotype. This rearrangement joins TRBV10-3 to TRBJ2-1; D is unclear. The CDR3 runs to 15 residues. Per germline, CDR1 ENHRY and CDR2 SYGVKD. Trimming took off 2 bases at V and 3 bases at J, with 11 bases between the two ends. CDR3 coding DNA: TGTGCCATCAGTGAGGAAGGCAAAGACTACAATGAGCAGTTCTTC. It encodes CAISEEGKDYNEQFF.

J is TRBJ2-3 and V is TRBV7-9; either TRBD1 or TRBD2 may fit D (5 bases each). The V end was cut by 1 base, the J end by 0 bases, with 11 bases between. The length of the CDR3 is 16 residues. Germline CDR1 is SEHNR and CDR2 is FQNEAQ (reference sequence). The CDR3 reads CASSLGGAGSTDTQYF. Here the CDR3 DNA reads TGTGCCAGCAGCTTAGGAGGGGCCGGTAGCACAGATACGCAGTATTTT.

A few counts support this clonotype. This chain connects TRBV7-3 to TRBJ2-2; tentative D call: TRBD1 (6 bases). The germline V gene encodes CDR1 SGHTA and CDR2 FQGTGA. V was shortened by 5 bases and J by 3 bases, with 7 bases between the two germline ends. This CDR3 is built from 13 residues. The CDR3 loop reads CASSNRDTGELFF. The CDR3, as DNA: TGTGCCAGCAGCAACAGGGACACCGGGGAGCTGTTTTTT.

This clonotype was observed a few times. The rearrangement uses TRBV7-6 and TRBJ2-3; 7 nucleotides match TRBD2. The germline gives CDR1 SGHVS, CDR2 FNYEAQ. The CDR3 spans 18 residues. V gave up 1 base and J gave up 2 bases; unmatched junction bases: 12. The CDR3 here is CASSLGTGGRLATDTQYF. The CDR3 DNA sequence: TGTGCCAGCAGCTTAGGAACGGGGGGTAGGCTCGCCACAGATACGCAGTATTTT. The full variable domain, in which reference TRBV7-6 and TRBJ2-3 provide the parts outside the CDR3, is GAGVSQSPRYKVTKRGQDVALRCDPISGHVSLYWYRQALGQGPEFLTYFNYEAQQDKSGLPNDRFSAERPEGSISTLTIQRTEQRDSAMYRCASSLGTGGRLATDTQYFGPGTRLTVL.

This rearrangement joins TRBV7-3 to TRBJ1-1; D is perhaps TRBD1 (6 bases). The V and J ends lost 5 bases and 5 bases respectively, with 18 bases between them. The CDR3 spans 15 residues. Germline V CDR1 and CDR2: SGHTA, FQGTGA. CDR3 nucleotides: TGTGCCAGCAGCCTTAACAGGGTATTGGAAACTGAAGCTTTCTTT. Translating it yields CASSLNRVLETEAFF.

V usage is TRBV7-2 and J usage is TRBJ1-5, with a tentative D call TRBD1 (6 bases). Trimming cost V 1 base and J 0 bases, with 10 bases left between them. The CDR3 length is 16 residues. Germline lookup yields CDR1 SGHTA and CDR2 FQGNSA. The CDR3 region is CASSLGGRDSNQPQHF. The CDR3 DNA is TGTGCCAGCAGCTTAGGGGGGCGGGATAGCAATCAGCCCCAGCATTTT.

This clonotype was observed at least ten times. The chain couples TRBV30 to TRBJ2-2; TRBD2 agrees at 10 bases. CDR1 GTSNPN and CDR2 SVGIG come from the germline V gene (reference sequence). CDR3 length: 19 residues. The ends lost 0 bases at V and 3 bases at J; junction bases unmatched: 13. This CDR3 is CAWSVQRVAGGLDTGELFF. CDR3 in DNA: TGTGCCTGGAGTGTACAGCGGGTAGCGGGGGGCCTGGACACCGGGGAGCTGTTTTTT.

The table lists this clonotype with many counts. Here the CDR3 reads CATSDEQGELSTDTQYF. CDR3 DNA: TGTGCCACCAGTGATGAACAGGGGGAACTTAGCACAGATACGCAGTATTTT. The chain couples TRBV24-1 to TRBJ2-3, with 8 bases aligning to TRBD1. The V and J ends lost 3 bases and 0 bases, in that order; junction bases with no gene match: 7. CDR1 and CDR2 from the germline V gene are KGHDR and SFDVKD. The CDR3 runs to 17 residues.

This clonotype was detected ten times or more. The chain employs TRBV4-3 and TRBJ1-2; no definite D call. CDR1 is LGHNA, CDR2 YSLEER, per germline. With 0 bases removed from V and 3 bases from J, the gap between germline ends came to 11 bases. This CDR3 spans 15 amino acids. The CDR3 region is CASSQDVGIYYGYTF. The CDR3 region has the DNA TGCGCCAGCAGCCAAGACGTTGGGATCTACTATGGCTACACCTTC.